These 5 T cell receptor beta chains originate from one sample sequenced in a study of CD8+CD57+ T cells in acquired aplastic anemia. CDR3 and TCR beta VDJ profiling relied on genomic DNA as the template. A single record per CDR3 protein comes from TCRdb applying MiXCR to the reads. The table records 200,000 to 300,000 distinct CDR3 sequences, around 82% of them present only once. It was patients with CD8+CD57+ cell expansion by flow cytometry who were chosen for sequencing. The sequencing sample was made of sorted CD4+, CD8+, or CD8+CD57+ T cells (not recorded which) from PBMCs. These receptors came from a human donor with aplastic anemia.

The gene calls are TRBV7-6 and TRBJ2-3; D unresolved. Germline CDR1 is SGHVS and CDR2 is FNYEAQ. Between the trimmed V and J ends, which lost 5 bases and 12 bases, there was a span of 21 bases. CDR3 size: 14 residues. The CDR3 spells CASSKRRGRDNQYF. The DNA of the CDR3 is TGTGCCAGCAGCAAACGGAGAGGCCGCGATAATCAGTATTTT.

This clonotype has only one observation. The chain joins TRBV19 to TRBJ2-1; TRBD2 matches at 7 bases. This CDR3 is 16 amino acids long. J gave up 8 bases and V 9 bases, and 19 bases lay outside the gene matches. The germline CDR1 and CDR2 sequences are LNHDA and SQIVND (reference sequence). The CDR3 nucleotides are TGTGCCAGCAGCCAGGCTAGCGGAGCCGGTCAGGATGAGCAGTTCTTC. It yields the protein CASSQASGAGQDEQFF.

DNA of the CDR3: TGTGCCAGCAGTTCCGCGGGAGGTTCCTACAAGACGCAGTTCTTC. Translated, it gives CASSSAGGSYKTQFF. The chain carries TRBV7-3 and TRBJ2-1; the match to TRBD2 covers 8 bases. The CDR3 consists of 15 residues. Germline V gene lookup returns CDR1 SGHTA and CDR2 FQGTGA. V lost 6 bases to trimming and J lost 12 bases; unmatched junction nucleotides: 16.

V is TRBV7-3 and J is TRBJ1-1, with D perhaps TRBD1 (5 bases). The V end lost 8 bases, the J end lost 13 bases, and 29 bases lay between the germline ends. The CDR3 loop spans 15 amino acids. CDR1 and CDR2 (germline): SGHTA, FQGTGA. The CDR3 region has the DNA TGTGCCAGCTGCAGACAGCCCACCGGCGTTACTCAAGGTTTCTTT. This gives the protein CASCRQPTGVTQGFF.

V usage is TRBV20-1 and J usage is TRBJ2-1; tentative D call: TRBD2 (6 bases). The CDR3 runs 16 residues. V was shortened by 3 bases and J by 8 bases, with 23 bases between the two germline ends. From germline, CDR1 is DFQATT and CDR2 SNEGSKA (reference sequence). The CDR3 DNA is TGCAGTGCTAGGAAGGGGCGGGGAAGTATACAAGATGAGCAGTTCTTC. This codes for CSARKGRGSIQDEQFF.